A single sample gave rise to the 14 T cell receptor beta chains below, sequenced in a study of blood T cell repertoires in COVID-19. Repertoires were generated with immunoSEQ multiplex PCR, while TCRdb's copy carries only in-frame clones and drops some. The table lists 300,000 to 350,000 clones, about four fifths of them singletons. What was sequenced was peripheral blood. These receptors originate from a man aged 25-40 years with active or convalescent COVID-19.

CDR3 protein: CASSSPTGLNSPLHF. CDR3 DNA: TGTGCCAGCAGCTCGCCGACAGGGCTGAATTCACCCCTCCACTTT. The chain links TRBV6-6 to TRBJ1-6; 7 bases map to TRBD1. Germline V CDR1 and CDR2: MNHNY, SVGAGI (reference sequence). V gave up 6 bases and J gave up 7 bases; unmatched junction bases: 9. The CDR3 spans 15 residues.

The V call is TRBV9, the J call TRBJ2-1, with 14 bases aligning to TRBD2. The ends lost 0 bases at V and 4 bases at J; junction bases unmatched: 9. Germline V lookup: CDR1 SGDLS, CDR2 YYNGEE. This CDR3 is built from 19 residues. CDR3 residues: CASSVGPGTSGRSYNEQFF. In DNA form, the CDR3 reads TGTGCCAGCAGCGTAGGCCCCGGGACTAGCGGGAGATCATACAATGAGCAGTTCTTC.

The V and J genes are TRBV9 and TRBJ2-1; D is uncertain. The germline V gene encodes CDR1 SGDLS and CDR2 YYNGEE. Trimming pared 3 bases from V and 7 bases from J, leaving 8 bases between. The CDR3 spans 12 residues. The CDR3 reads CASSATGNEQFF. The DNA of the CDR3 is TGTGCCAGCAGCGCCACCGGTAATGAGCAGTTCTTC.

J is TRBJ2-7 and V is TRBV6-5; TRBD1 matches 7 bases. Germline V gene data show CDR1 as MNHEY and CDR2 as SVGAGI. CDR3 length equals 16 residues. Trimming took 4 bases from V and 0 from J; bases not matched to a gene: 9. The DNA of the CDR3 is TGTGCCAGCAGTTCTACCTGGGACAGTAGCTCCTACGAGCAGTACTTC. Translated: CASSSTWDSSSYEQYF.

The count of this clone is one. The chain is built from TRBV5-1 and TRBJ1-4, with D unclear. The V end was cut by 2 bases, the J end by 4 bases, with 9 bases between. The CDR3 is 14 amino acids. CDR1 is SGHRS, CDR2 YFSETQ, per germline. CDR3 sequence reads: CASSFTIGNEKLFF. The CDR3 nucleotides are TGCGCCAGCAGCTTTACTATAGGTAATGAAAAACTGTTTTTT.

The chain joins TRBV9 to TRBJ1-3; possible D gene TRBD1, 5 bases. V dropped 0 bases and J dropped 2 bases, with 15 bases sitting between them. There are 17 residues in the CDR3. Germline V gene sequence: CDR1 SGDLS, CDR2 YYNGEE. Here the CDR3 reads CASSVAPQGGTGNTIYF. The CDR3 nucleotides are TGTGCCAGCAGCGTAGCCCCCCAGGGAGGTACTGGAAACACCATATATTTT.

This clone was seen only once. V gene TRBV5-4 combines with J gene TRBJ1-6, with D possibly matching TRBD1 (5 bases). The CDR3 runs to 12 residues. Germline V lookup: CDR1 SGHNT, CDR2 YYREEE (reference sequence). The CDR3 loop is CATGGRDSPLHF. The CDR3, as DNA: TGTGCGACCGGGGGACGCGATTCACCCCTCCACTTT. Drawing the rest from reference TRBV5-4 and TRBJ1-6, the complete variable domain is ETGVTQSPTHLIKTRGQQVTLRCSSQSGHNTVSWYQQALGQGPQFIFQYYREEENGRGNFPPRFSGLQFPNYSSELNVNALELDDSALYLCATGGRDSPLHFGNGTRLTVT.

This chain connects TRBV19 to TRBJ1-6; the match to TRBD1 covers 7 bases. Losses at the gene ends were 5 bases for V and 3 bases for J; bases not matched to a gene: 10. Germline V lookup: CDR1 LNHDA, CDR2 SQIVND (reference sequence). The CDR3 has 17 residues. CDR3 sequence reads: CASSPQQGQLYNSPLHF. CDR3 DNA: TGTGCCAGTAGTCCCCAACAGGGACAGCTCTATAATTCACCCCTCCACTTT. The full variable domain, with the rest looked up from reference TRBV19 and TRBJ1-6, is DGGITQSPKYLFRKEGQNVTLSCEQNLNHDAMYWYRQDPGQGLRLIYYSQIVNDFQKGDIAEGYSVSREKKESFPLTVTSAQKNPTAFYLCASSPQQGQLYNSPLHFGNGTRLTVT.

The V and J genes are TRBV7-9 and TRBJ1-1; possible D gene TRBD1, 5 bases. Germline CDR1 reads SEHNR; CDR2 reads FQNEAQ (reference sequence). Trimming pared 5 bases from V and 2 bases from J, leaving 15 bases between. The CDR3 extends over 15 amino acids. The CDR3 DNA sequence: TGTGCCAGCAGCGCTACAGCTACAGGTAACACTGAAGCTTTCTTT. Encoded protein: CASSATATGNTEAFF.

This chain uses TRBV24-1 with TRBJ2-1; a possible D gene is TRBD2 (6 bases). This CDR3 is 18 amino acids long. Germline CDR1 is KGHDR and CDR2 is SFDVKD. Trimming cost V 4 bases and J 0 bases, with 18 bases left between them. The CDR3 loop reads CATSDPNSGISSYNEQFF. The CDR3 nucleotides read TGTGCCACCAGTGACCCGAATAGCGGCATAAGCTCCTACAATGAGCAGTTCTTC.

The table lists this clone with a few counts. V gene TRBV28 combines with J gene TRBJ1-5, with 12 bases matching TRBD1. V shed 4 bases and J 0 bases; nucleotides not matched to a gene: 13. Germline V gene sequence: CDR1 MDHEN, CDR2 SYDVKM. The CDR3 loop spans 20 amino acids. CDR3 coding DNA: TGTGCCAGCAGTTCCCCGAAATCGGGACAGGGGGCCCGTAGCAATCAGCCCCAGCATTTT. Its translation: CASSSPKSGQGARSNQPQHF.

The rearrangement uses TRBV7-2 and TRBJ2-1; 10 bases map to TRBD1. V lost 0 bases and J lost 7; bases outside the gene matches: 3. In germline, CDR1 is SGHTA, CDR2 FQGNSA. This CDR3 has 15 amino acids. CDR3 DNA sequence: TGTGCCAGCAGCTTAGCGGGACAGGGGATTAATGAGCAGTTCTTC. Protein: CASSLAGQGINEQFF. Complete variable domain (other parts from reference TRBV7-2 and TRBJ2-1): GAGVSQSPSNKVTEKGKDVELRCDPISGHTALYWYRQSLGQGLEFLIYFQGNSAPDKSGLPSDRFSAERTGGSVSTLTIQRTQQEDSAVYLCASSLAGQGINEQFFGPGTRLTVL.

This clone was detected a few times. This chain uses TRBV29-1 with TRBJ2-1; the D is unclear. The CDR3 covers 14 residues. V lost 7 bases, J lost 2 bases, and 15 bases lay in between. Germline CDR1 SQVTM, CDR2 ANQGSEA. This chain's CDR3 is CSAQLEKAYNEQFF. The CDR3 DNA reads TGCAGCGCCCAGCTAGAGAAGGCCTACAATGAGCAGTTCTTC.

V is TRBV4-1 and J is TRBJ2-1, with a weak D call TRBD1 (6 bases). Per the germline V gene, CDR1 is MGHRA and CDR2 is YSYEKL. The CDR3 extends over 15 amino acids. Trimming left V 5 bases short and J 8 bases short, with 19 bases between. CDR3 DNA sequence: TGCGCCAGCAGCGTTGGGACACCCTCAACGGATGAGCAGTTCTTC. Protein product: CASSVGTPSTDEQFF.